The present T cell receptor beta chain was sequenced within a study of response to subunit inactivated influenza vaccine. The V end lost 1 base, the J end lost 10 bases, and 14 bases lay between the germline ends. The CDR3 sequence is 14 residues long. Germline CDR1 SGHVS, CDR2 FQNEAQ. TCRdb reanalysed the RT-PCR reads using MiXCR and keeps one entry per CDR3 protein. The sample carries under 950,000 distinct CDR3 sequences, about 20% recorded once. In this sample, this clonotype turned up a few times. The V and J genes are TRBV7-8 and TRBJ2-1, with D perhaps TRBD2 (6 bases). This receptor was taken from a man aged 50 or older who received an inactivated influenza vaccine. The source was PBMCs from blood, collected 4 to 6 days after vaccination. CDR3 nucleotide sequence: TGTGCCAGCAGCTTAGTCAAGGGACGGGGGGAGCAGTTCTTC. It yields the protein CASSLVKGRGEQFF.